The clone carrying this TCR beta chain showed up just a few times. Its antigen is currently unknown. V lost 3 bases and J 1 base, leaving 14 bases between the germline ends. Per germline, CDR1 SGDLS and CDR2 YYNGEE. This CDR3 region has 16 residues. Stable disease denoted Graves' hyperthyroidism without ophthalmopathy progression within 18 months. Every diagnosis used clinical symptoms, serum thyroxine and TRAb, thyroid ultrasound and orbital computed tomography. These data belong to a study of T cells in Graves' hyperthyroidism and ophthalmopathy. Study-wide context: Peripheral blood draws took place at initial diagnosis, ahead of any treatment.

TCR beta CDR3 sequences were amplified from RNA transcripts. Using the HTBI primer set, a first-round RT-PCR was run on the TCR CDR3. Each CDR3 protein gets one entry after TCRdb re-called the multiplex PCR reads with MiXCR. The profile shows approximately 740,000 distinct CDR3 sequences, roughly 15% of them singletons. Notes on the study in general: Model predictions of ophthalmopathy came a median approximately 6.2 months before onset.

The origin of this receptor is a woman between 18 and 30 years old with Graves' hyperthyroidism. The chain joins TRBV9 to TRBJ2-1; D gene uncertain. Input material: blood. CDR3 sequence reads: CASSAKVPNSYNEQFF. The CDR3 region has the DNA TGTGCCAGCAGCGCTAAGGTTCCCAATTCCTACAATGAGCAGTTCTTC.